This TCR beta chain was recorded in a study of blood T cell repertoires in COVID-19. Study-wide context: T cells, B-cell-depleted T cells, or PBMCs supplied cDNA or gDNA.

This CDR3 is built from 14 residues. CDR1 SGHNT and CDR2 YYREEE come from the germline V gene (reference sequence). Unmatched junction bases numbered 5, after V lost 5 bases and J lost 0 bases. As processed by the authors: Reference gene primer amplification gave estimated nucleated cell counts. The data were produced by immunoSEQ multiplex PCR, yet TCRdb's version contains in-frame clones alone and is incomplete. The V and J calls and the clone size are those of that table, but D and trimming were determined from the DNA. The sample shows 110,000 to 150,000 clones, roughly 91% of them seen only once.

The chain joins TRBV5-4 to TRBJ2-7, with 7 bases that match TRBD1. Sample: peripheral blood. This receptor was identified in a man aged 55 to 70 with active or convalescent COVID-19. The CDR3 here is CASRTGQDSYEQYF. The CDR3 region has the DNA TGTGCCAGCAGGACCGGACAGGACTCCTACGAGCAGTACTTC.